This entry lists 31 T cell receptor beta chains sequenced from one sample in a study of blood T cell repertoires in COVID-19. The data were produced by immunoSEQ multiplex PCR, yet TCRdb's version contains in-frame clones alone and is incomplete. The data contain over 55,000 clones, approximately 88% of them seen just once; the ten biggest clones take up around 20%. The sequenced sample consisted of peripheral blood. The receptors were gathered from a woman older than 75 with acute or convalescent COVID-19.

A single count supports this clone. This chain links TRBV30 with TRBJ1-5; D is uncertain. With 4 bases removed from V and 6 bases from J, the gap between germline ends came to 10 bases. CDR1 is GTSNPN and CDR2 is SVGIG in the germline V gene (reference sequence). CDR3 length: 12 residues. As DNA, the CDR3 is TGTGCCTGGACAGCTCCGGGTCAGCCCCAGCATTTT. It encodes CAWTAPGQPQHF.

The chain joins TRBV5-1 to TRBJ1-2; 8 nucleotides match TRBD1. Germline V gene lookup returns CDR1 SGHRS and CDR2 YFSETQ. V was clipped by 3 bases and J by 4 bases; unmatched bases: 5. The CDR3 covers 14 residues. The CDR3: CASSSTGVGYGYTF. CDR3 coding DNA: TGCGCCAGCAGCTCGACAGGGGTGGGCTATGGCTACACCTTC.

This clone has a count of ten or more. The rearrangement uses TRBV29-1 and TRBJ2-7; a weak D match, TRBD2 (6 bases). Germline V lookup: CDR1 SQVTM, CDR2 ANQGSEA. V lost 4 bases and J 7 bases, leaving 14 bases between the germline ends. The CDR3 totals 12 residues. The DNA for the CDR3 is TGCAGCGTTGCCACCTCAGGGAGGGAGCAGTACTTC. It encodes CSVATSGREQYF.

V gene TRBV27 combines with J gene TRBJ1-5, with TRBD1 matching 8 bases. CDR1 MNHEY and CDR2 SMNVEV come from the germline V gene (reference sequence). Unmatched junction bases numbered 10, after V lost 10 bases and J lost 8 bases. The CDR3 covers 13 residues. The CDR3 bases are TGTGCCATCGCTACAGGGGGAATTGAGCCCCAGCATTTT. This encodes CAIATGGIEPQHF.

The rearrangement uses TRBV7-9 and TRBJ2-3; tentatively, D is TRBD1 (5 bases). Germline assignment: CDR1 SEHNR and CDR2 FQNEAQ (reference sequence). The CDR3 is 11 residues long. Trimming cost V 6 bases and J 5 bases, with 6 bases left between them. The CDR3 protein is CASRDKDTQYF. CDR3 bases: TGTGCCAGCAGGGACAAAGATACGCAGTATTTT.

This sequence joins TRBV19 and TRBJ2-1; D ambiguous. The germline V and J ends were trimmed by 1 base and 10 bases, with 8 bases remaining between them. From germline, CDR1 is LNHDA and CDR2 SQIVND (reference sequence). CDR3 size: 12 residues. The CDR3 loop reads CASSIVNSEQFF. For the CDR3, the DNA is TGTGCCAGTAGTATAGTGAATAGCGAGCAGTTCTTC. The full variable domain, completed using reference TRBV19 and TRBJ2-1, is DGGITQSPKYLFRKEGQNVTLSCEQNLNHDAMYWYRQDPGQGLRLIYYSQIVNDFQKGDIAEGYSVSREKKESFPLTVTSAQKNPTAFYLCASSIVNSEQFFGPGTRLTVL.

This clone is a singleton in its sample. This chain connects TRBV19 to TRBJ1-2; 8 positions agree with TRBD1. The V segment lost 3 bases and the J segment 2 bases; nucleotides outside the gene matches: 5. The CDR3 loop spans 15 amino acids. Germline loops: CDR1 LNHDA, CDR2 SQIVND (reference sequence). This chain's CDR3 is CASSMGNRGNYGYTF. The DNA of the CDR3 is TGTGCCAGTAGTATGGGAAACAGGGGGAACTATGGCTACACCTTC.

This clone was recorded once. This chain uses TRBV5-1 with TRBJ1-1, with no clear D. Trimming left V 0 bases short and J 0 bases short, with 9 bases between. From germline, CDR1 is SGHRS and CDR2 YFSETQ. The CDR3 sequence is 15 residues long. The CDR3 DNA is TGCGCCAGCAGCTTGGCCCGGCGGATGAACACTGAAGCTTTCTTT. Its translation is CASSLARRMNTEAFF.

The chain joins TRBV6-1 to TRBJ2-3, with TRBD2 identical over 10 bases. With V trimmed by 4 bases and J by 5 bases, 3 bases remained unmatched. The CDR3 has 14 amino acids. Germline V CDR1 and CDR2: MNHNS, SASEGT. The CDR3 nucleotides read TGTGCCAGCAGTGGAGCGGGAGGGGTAGATACGCAGTATTTT. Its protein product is CASSGAGGVDTQYF.

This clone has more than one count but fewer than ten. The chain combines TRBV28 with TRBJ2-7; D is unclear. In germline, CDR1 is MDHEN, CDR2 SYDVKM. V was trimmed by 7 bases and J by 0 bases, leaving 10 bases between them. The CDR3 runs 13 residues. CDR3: CASIGSASYEQYF. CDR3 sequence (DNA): TGTGCCAGCATCGGCAGCGCCTCCTACGAGCAGTACTTC.

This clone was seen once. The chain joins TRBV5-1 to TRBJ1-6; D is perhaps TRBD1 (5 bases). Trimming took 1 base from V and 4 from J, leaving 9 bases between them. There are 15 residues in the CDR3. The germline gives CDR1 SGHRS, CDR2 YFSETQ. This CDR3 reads CASSLNGHYNSPLHF. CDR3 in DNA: TGCGCCAGCAGCTTGAACGGACATTATAATTCACCCCTCCACTTT.

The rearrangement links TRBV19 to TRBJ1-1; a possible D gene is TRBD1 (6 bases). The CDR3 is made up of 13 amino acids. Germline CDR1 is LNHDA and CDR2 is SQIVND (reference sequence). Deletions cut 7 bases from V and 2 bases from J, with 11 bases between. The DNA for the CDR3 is TGTGCCAGTATTGGACAGCCCAACACTGAAGCTTTCTTT. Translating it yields CASIGQPNTEAFF.

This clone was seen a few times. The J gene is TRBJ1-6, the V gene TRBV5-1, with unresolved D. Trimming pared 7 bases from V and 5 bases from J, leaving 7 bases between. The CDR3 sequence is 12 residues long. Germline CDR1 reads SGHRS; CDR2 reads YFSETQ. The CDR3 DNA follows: TGCGCCAGCGGGCAGGATAATTCACCCCTCCACTTT. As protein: CASGQDNSPLHF.

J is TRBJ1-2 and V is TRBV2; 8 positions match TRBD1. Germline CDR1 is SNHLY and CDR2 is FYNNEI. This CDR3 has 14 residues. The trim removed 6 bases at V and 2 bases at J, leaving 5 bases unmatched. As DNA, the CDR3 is TGTGCCAGCAGAAGCCGGACAGGGAACTATGGCTACACCTTC. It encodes CASRSRTGNYGYTF.

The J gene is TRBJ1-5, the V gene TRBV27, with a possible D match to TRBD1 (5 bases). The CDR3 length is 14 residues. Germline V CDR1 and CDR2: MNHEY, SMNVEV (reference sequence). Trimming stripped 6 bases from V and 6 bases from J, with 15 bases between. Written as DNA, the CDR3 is TGTGCCAGCAGACTCTCCCAGGGCGGTCAGCCCCAGCATTTT. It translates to CASRLSQGGQPQHF.

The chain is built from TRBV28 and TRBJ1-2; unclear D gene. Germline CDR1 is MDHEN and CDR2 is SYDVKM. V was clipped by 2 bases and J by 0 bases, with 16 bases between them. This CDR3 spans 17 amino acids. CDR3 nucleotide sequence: TGTGCCAGCAGTTTAGGGTCTCGACGGAGAGCTAACTATGGCTACACCTTC. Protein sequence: CASSLGSRRRANYGYTF.

CDR3 nucleotide sequence: TGTGCAAGTCGCTTAGGCCGACTATCCGAAGAGACCCAGTACTTC. Its translation is CASRLGRLSEETQYF. This chain connects TRBV12-2 to TRBJ2-5; the table's TRBD2 call for D was not verified on the DNA. TRBV12-2 counts as a pseudogene. This CDR3 is built from 15 residues.

CDR3 region: CASRATEKAFF. The DNA of the CDR3 is TGTGCCAGCAGAGCCACAGAGAAAGCTTTCTTT. The gene calls are TRBV6-5 and TRBJ1-1; D is uncertain. V was clipped by 6 bases and J by 9 bases, with 11 bases between them. The V gene's germline CDR1 is MNHEY and CDR2 SVGAGI. The CDR3 runs 11 residues.

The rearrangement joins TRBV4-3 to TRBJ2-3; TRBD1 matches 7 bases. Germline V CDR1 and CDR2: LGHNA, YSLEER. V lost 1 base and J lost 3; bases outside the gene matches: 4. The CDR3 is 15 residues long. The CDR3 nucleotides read TGCGCCAGCAGCCAAGGAACAGGGGTTACAGATACGCAGTATTTT. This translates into CASSQGTGVTDTQYF.

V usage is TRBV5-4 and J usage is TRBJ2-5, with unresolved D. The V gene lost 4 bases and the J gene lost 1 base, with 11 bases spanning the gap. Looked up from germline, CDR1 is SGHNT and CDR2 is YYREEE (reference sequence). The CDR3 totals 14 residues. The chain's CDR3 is CASSQTYSQETQYF. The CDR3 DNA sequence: TGTGCCAGCAGCCAGACCTACAGCCAAGAGACCCAGTACTTC.

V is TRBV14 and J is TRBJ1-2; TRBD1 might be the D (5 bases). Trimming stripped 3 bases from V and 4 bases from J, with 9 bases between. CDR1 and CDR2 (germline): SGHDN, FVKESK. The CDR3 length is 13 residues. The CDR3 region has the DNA TGTGCCAGCAGCCAGCGGGGGACCTATGGCTACACCTTC. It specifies CASSQRGTYGYTF.

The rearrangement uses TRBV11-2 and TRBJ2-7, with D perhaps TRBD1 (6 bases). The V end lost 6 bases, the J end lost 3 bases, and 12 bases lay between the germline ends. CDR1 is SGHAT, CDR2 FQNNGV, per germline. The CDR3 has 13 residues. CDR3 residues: CASSRGQRYEQYF. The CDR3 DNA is TGTGCCAGCAGTCGCGGACAGCGCTACGAGCAGTACTTC.

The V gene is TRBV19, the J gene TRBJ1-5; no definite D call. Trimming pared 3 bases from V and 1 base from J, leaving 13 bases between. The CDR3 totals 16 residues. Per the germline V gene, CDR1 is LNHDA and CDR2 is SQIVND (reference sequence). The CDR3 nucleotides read TGTGCCAGTAGTATTGCGGGGTTCGGGAGCAATCAGCCCCAGCATTTT. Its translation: CASSIAGFGSNQPQHF.

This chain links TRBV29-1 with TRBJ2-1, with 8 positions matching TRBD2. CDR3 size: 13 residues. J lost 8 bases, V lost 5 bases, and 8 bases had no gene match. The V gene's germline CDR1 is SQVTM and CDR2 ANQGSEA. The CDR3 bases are TGCAGCGTTTCCGGGACTAGTCTCGATGAGCAGTTCTTC. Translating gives CSVSGTSLDEQFF.

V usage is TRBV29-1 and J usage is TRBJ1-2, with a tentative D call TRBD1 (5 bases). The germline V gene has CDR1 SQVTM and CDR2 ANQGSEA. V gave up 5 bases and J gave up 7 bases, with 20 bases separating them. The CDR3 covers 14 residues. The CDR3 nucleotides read TGCAGCGTTTACGGGGGAACAACTGACGCTGGCTACACCTTC. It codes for CSVYGGTTDAGYTF. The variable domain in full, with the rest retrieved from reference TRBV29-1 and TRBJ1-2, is SAVISQKPSRDICQRGTSLTIQCQVDSQVTMMFWYRQQPGQSLTLIATANQGSEATYESGFVIDKFPISRPNLTFSTLTVSNMSPEDSSIYLCSVYGGTTDAGYTFGSGTRLTVV.

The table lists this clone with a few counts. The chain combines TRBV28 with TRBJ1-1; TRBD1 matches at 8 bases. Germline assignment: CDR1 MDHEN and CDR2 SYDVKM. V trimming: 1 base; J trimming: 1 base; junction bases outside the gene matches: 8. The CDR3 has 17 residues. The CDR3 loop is CASSLYSGGRRNTEAFF. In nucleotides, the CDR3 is TGTGCCAGCAGTTTATACTCAGGGGGCAGAAGGAACACTGAAGCTTTCTTT.

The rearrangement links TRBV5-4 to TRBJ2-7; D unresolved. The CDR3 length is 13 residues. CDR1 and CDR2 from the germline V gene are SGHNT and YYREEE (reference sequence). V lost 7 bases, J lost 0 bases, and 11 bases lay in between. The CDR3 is CASSTGFSYEQYF. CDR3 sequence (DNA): TGTGCCAGCTCCACCGGGTTCTCCTACGAGCAGTACTTC.

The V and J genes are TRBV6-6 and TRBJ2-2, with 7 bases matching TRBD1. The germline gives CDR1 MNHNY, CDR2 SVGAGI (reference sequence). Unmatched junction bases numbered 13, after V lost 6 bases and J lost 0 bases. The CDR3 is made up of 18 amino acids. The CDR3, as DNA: TGTGCCAGCAGCCGAACGCAACCCGGGACAGCGAACACCGGGGAGCTGTTTTTT. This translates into CASSRTQPGTANTGELFF.

The CDR3 protein is CASSPGTGLQPQHF. The CDR3 nucleotides are TGCGCCAGCAGCCCCGGGACAGGGTTACAGCCCCAGCATTTT. The gene calls are TRBV5-1 and TRBJ1-5, with 9 bases aligning to TRBD1. The CDR3 spans 14 residues. Germline-derived CDR1 and CDR2 are SGHRS and YFSETQ. V dropped 4 bases and J dropped 7; count of bases not matched to a gene: 6.

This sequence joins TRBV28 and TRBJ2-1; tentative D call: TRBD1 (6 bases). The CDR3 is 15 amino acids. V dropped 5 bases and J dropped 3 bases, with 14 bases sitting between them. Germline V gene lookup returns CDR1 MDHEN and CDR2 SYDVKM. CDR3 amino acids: CASSKQGLGYNEQFF. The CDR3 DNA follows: TGTGCCAGCAGTAAACAGGGCCTCGGCTACAATGAGCAGTTCTTC.

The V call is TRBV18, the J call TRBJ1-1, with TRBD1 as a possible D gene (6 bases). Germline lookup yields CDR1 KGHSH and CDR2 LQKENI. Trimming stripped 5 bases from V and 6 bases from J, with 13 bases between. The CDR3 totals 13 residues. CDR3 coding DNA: TGTGCCAGCTCAAGGGACACTACTCCTGAAGCTTTCTTT. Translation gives CASSRDTTPEAFF.